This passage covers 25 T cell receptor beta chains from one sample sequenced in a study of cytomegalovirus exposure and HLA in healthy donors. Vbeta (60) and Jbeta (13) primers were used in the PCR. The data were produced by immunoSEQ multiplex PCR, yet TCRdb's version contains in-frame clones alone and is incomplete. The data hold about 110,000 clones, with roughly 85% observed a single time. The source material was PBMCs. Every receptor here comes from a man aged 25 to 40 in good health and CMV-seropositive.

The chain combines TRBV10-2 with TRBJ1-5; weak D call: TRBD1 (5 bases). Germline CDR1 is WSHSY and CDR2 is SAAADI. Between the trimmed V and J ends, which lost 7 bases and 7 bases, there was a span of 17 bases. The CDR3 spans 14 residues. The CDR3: CASMGRDQRQPQHF. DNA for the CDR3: TGCGCCAGCATGGGGAGGGACCAAAGGCAGCCCCAGCATTTT.

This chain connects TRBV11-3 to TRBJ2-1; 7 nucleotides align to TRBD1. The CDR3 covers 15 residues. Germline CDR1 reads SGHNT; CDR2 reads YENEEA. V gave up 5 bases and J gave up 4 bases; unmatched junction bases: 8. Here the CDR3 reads CASSKQGPAYNEQFF. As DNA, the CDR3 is TGTGCCAGCAGCAAACAGGGGCCGGCGTACAATGAGCAGTTCTTC.

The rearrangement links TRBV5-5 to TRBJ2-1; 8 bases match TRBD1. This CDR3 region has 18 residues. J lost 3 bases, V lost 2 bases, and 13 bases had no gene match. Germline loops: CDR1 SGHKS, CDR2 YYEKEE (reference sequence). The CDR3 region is CASSFVHTPGQVYNEQFF. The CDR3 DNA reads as TGTGCCAGCAGCTTCGTCCATACTCCGGGACAGGTCTACAATGAGCAGTTCTTC.

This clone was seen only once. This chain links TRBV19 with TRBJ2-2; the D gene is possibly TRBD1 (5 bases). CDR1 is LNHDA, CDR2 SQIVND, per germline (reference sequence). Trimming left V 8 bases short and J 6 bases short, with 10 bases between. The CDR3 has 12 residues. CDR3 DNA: TGTGCCAGTTCCAGGGCATCCGGGGAGCTGTTTTTT. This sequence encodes CASSRASGELFF.

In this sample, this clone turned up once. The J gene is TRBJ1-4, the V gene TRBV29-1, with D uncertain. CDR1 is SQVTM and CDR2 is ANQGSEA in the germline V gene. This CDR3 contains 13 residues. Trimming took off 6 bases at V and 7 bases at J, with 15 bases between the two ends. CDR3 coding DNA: TGCAGCGTCCTCCCTGCAGGTGGTGAAAAACTGTTTTTT. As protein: CSVLPAGGEKLFF.

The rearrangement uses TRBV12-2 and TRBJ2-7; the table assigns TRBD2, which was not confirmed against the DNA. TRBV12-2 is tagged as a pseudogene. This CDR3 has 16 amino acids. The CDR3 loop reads CASRPIAGDYQSEQYV. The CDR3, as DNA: TGTGCAAGTCGCCCGATAGCGGGAGATTACCAATCCGAGCAGTACGTC.

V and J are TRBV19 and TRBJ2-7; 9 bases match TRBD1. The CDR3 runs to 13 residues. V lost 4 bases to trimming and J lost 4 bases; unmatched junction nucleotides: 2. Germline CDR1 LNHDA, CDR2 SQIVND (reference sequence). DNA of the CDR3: TGTGCCAGTAGTAAAGGACAGGGGTACGAGCAGTACGTC. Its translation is CASSKGQGYEQYV.

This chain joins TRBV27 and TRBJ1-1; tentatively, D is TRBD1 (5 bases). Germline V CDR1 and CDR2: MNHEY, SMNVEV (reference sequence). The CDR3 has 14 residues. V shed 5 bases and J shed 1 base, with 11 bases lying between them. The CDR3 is CASSPREGNTEAFF. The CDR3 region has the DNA TGTGCCAGCAGTCCCAGGGAAGGGAACACTGAAGCTTTCTTT.

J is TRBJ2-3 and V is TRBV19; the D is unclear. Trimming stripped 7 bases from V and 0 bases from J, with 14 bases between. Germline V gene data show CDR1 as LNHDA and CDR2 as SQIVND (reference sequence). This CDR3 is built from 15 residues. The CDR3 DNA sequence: TGTGCCAGTACCCCCCGTCGCACTAGCACAGATACGCAGTATTTT. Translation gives CASTPRRTSTDTQYF. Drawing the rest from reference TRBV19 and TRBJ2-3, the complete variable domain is DGGITQSPKYLFRKEGQNVTLSCEQNLNHDAMYWYRQDPGQGLRLIYYSQIVNDFQKGDIAEGYSVSREKKESFPLTVTSAQKNPTAFYLCASTPRRTSTDTQYFGPGTRLTVL.

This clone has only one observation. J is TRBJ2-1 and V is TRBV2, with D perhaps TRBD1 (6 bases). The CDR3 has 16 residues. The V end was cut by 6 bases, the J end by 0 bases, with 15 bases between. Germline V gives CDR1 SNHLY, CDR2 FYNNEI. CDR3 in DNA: TGTGCCAGCAGAGACGGACAGTATAGCTCCTACAATGAGCAGTTCTTC. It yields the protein CASRDGQYSSYNEQFF.

CDR3 DNA: TGTGCGAGCCTCATGGGACAGACATATGGCTACACCTTC. Protein product: CASLMGQTYGYTF. The V gene is TRBV30, the J gene TRBJ1-2; 7 bases fit TRBD1. The germline gives CDR1 GTSNPN, CDR2 SVGIG (reference sequence). The CDR3 length is 13 residues.

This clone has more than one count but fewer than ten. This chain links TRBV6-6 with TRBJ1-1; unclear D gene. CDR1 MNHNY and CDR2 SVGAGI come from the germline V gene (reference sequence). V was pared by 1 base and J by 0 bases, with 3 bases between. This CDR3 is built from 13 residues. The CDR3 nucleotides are TGTGCCAGCAGTTACTATATGAACACTGAAGCTTTCTTT. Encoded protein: CASSYYMNTEAFF.

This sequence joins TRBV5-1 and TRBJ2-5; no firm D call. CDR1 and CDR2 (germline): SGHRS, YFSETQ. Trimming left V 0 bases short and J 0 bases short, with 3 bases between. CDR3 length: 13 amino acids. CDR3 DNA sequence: TGCGCCAGCAGCTTGGGTAACCAAGAGACCCAGTACTTC. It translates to CASSLGNQETQYF.

The CDR3 region is CASSPGTGVNIQYF. The CDR3 bases are TGTGCCAGCAGTCCTGGGACAGGGGTAAACATTCAGTACTTC. The chain links TRBV6-1 to TRBJ2-4, with 10 bases lining up with TRBD1. CDR3 size: 14 residues. The germline gives CDR1 MNHNS, CDR2 SASEGT. J lost 6 bases, V lost 5 bases, and 4 bases had no gene match.

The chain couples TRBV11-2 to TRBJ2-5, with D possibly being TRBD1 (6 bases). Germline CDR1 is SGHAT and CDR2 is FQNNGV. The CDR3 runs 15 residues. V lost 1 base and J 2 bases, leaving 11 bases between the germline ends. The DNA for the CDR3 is TGTGCCAGCAGCTTAGGACCCCAGGGGCAAGAGACCCAGTACTTC. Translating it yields CASSLGPQGQETQYF.

CDR3 residues: CASSALQGYGYTF. CDR3 sequence (DNA): TGTGCCAGCAGTGCCTTACAGGGATATGGCTACACCTTC. This chain joins TRBV6-1 and TRBJ1-2, with D tentatively TRBD1 (6 bases). This CDR3 contains 13 residues. Germline CDR1 is MNHNS and CDR2 is SASEGT. Trimming took 4 bases from V and 5 from J, leaving 11 bases between them.

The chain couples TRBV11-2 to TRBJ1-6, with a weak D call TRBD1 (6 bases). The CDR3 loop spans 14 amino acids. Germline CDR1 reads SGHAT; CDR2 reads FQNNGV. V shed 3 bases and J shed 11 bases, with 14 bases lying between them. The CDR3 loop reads CASSFLRTVPPLHF. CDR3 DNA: TGTGCCAGCAGCTTTCTTCGGACAGTTCCACCCCTCCACTTT.

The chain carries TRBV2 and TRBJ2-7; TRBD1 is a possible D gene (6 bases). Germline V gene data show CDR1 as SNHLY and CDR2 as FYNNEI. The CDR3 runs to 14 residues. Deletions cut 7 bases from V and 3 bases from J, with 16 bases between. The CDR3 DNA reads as TGTGCCAGCAAATTTGAGGGGGTACTCTACGAGCAGTACTTC. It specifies CASKFEGVLYEQYF.

In DNA, the CDR3 is TGTGCCAGCAGCTGGGACAGGGGCTCCTATGGCTACACCTTC. Its protein product is CASSWDRGSYGYTF. The chain has TRBV11-2 and TRBJ1-2, with 10 bases matching TRBD1. Germline V gene data show CDR1 as SGHAT and CDR2 as FQNNGV. This CDR3 has 14 amino acids. With 4 bases clipped from V and 4 bases from J, the junction kept 3 bases outside the gene matches.

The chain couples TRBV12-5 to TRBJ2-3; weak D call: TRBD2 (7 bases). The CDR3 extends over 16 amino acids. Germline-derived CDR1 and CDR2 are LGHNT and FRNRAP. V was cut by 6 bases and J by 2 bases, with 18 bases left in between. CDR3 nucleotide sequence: TGTGCTAGTGGCTCTAGGGGGAGGGCCGTCACAGATACGCAGTATTTT. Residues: CASGSRGRAVTDTQYF.

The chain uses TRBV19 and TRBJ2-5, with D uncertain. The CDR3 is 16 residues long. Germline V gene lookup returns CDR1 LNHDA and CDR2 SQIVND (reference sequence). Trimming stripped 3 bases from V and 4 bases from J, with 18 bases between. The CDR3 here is CASSILVAKNGETQYF. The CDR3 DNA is TGTGCCAGTAGTATCCTAGTAGCTAAAAACGGAGAGACCCAGTACTTC.

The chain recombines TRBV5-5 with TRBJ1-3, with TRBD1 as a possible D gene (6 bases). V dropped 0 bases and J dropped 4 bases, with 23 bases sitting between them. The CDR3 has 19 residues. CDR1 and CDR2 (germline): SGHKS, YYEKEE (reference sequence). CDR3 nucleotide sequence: TGTGCCAGCAGCTTGGTATACAGTGGGGGCCTGGTTTCCGGAAACACCATATATTTT. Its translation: CASSLVYSGGLVSGNTIYF. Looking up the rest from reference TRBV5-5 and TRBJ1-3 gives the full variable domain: DAGVTQSPTHLIKTRGQQVTLRCSPISGHKSVSWYQQVLGQGPQFIFQYYEKEERGRGNFPDRFSARQFPNYSSELNVNALLLGDSALYLCASSLVYSGGLVSGNTIYFGEGSWLTVV.

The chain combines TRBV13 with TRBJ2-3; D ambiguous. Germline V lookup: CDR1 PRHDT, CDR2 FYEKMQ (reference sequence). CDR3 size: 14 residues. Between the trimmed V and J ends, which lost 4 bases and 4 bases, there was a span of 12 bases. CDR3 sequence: CASSYYSIPDTQYF. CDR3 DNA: TGTGCCAGCAGCTACTACTCGATACCAGATACGCAGTATTTT.

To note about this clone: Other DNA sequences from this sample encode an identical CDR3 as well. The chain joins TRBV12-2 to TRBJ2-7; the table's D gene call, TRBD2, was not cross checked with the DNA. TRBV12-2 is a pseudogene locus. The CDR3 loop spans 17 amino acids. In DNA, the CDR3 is TGTGCAAGTCGCTTAGCCCCGGGACTAGCGGCCTCCTACGAGCAGTACGTC. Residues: CASRLAPGLAASYEQYV.

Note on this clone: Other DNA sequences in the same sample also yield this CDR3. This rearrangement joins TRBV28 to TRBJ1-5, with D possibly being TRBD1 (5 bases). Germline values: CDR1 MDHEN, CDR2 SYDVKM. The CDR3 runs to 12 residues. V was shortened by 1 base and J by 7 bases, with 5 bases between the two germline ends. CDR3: CASSLSGQPQHF. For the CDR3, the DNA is TGTGCCAGCAGTTTATCAGGGCAGCCCCAGCATTTT. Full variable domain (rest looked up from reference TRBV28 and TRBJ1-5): DVKVTQSSRYLVKRTGEKVFLECVQDMDHENMFWYRQDPGLGLRLIYFSYDVKMKEKGDIPEGYSVSREKKERFSLILESASTNQTSMYLCASSLSGQPQHFGDGTRLSIL.